Sequencing of this TCR beta chain was carried out in a study of T cells expressing NK-cell markers. Study-wide context: Sorted CD3+CD56+NKG2C+, CD3+CD56+NKG2C- and CD3+CD56-NKG2C+ T cells supplied TCR beta repertoires.

About this clonotype: Its antigen is not identified.

Per germline, CDR1 SGHDN and CDR2 FVKESK. The CDR3 totals 15 residues. Study-wide findings and caveats: The CD3+CD56-NKG2C+ fraction of a handful of donors was likewise dominated by these clonotypes. About 6 donors had dominant NKG2C+ clonotypes that comprised roughly 1.0-8% of their CD8+ T cells.

What made the TCR beta cDNA was 5'RACE template switching with UMIs. From the 5' RACE reads, TCRdb lists one entry per CDR3 protein and no DNA. The table for this sample gives roughly 390,000 distinct CDR3 sequences. The chain combines TRBV14 with TRBJ2-7; TCRdb designates TRBD1, a call that cannot be tested without DNA. This TCR derives from a woman aged 50 to 65 in good health. Sequencing input: blood T cells: a sorted CD56 or NKG2C T cell subset, CD4+ or CD8+ T cells, or bulk PBMC T cells (not recorded which). This CDR3 is CASSKTGRTLYEQYF.